The T cell receptor (beta chain) under discussion was sequenced for a study of prognosis after radiotherapy for stage I lung cancer. About the study: The 13 male and more than five female patients were aged 53 to 84, median roughly 74 years.

The ends were cut back, 2 bases at V and 2 bases at J, with 13 bases in the middle. Germline CDR1 is GTSNPN and CDR2 is SVGIG (reference sequence). The CDR3 length is 16 residues. The study, taken as a whole, reports: Median unique TCR clones dropped from about 9,200 to 6,500 after stereotactic body radiation therapy. Among patients who developed distant metastases, Shannon entropy after stereotactic body radiation therapy was lower.

Two rounds of multiplex PCR amplified TCR beta CDR3 from genomic DNA. Initially, in first-round PCR, primers specific to each TRBV and TRBJ gene were used. TCRdb independently ran MiXCR on the multiplex PCR reads; one entry per CDR3 protein. The sample contains around 60,000 distinct CDR3 sequences, about 25% of which appear only once. This clonotype was seen at least ten times. Its target is not known. This may be a read error, as it is one base from a much larger clone. Blood was drawn (around 6 milliliters of peripheral blood) at each of two time points. This TCR was recovered from a donor of 50 years or more with non-small cell lung cancer. This chain links TRBV30 with TRBJ2-6; possible D gene TRBD2, 5 bases. This specimen consisted of PBMCs, obtained before or after stereotactic body radiation therapy (not recorded which). The CDR3 is CAWSKKEDPGANVLTF. DNA for the CDR3: TGTGCCTGGAGTAAGAAGGAGGACCCTGGGGCCAACGTCCTGACTTTC. Supplemented by reference TRBV30 and TRBJ2-6, the full variable domain reads SQTIHQWPATLVQPVGSPLSLECTVEGTSNPNLYWYRQAAGRGLQLLFYSVGIGQISSEVPQNLSASRPQDRQFILSSKKLLLSDSGFYLCAWSKKEDPGANVLTFGAGSRLTVL.